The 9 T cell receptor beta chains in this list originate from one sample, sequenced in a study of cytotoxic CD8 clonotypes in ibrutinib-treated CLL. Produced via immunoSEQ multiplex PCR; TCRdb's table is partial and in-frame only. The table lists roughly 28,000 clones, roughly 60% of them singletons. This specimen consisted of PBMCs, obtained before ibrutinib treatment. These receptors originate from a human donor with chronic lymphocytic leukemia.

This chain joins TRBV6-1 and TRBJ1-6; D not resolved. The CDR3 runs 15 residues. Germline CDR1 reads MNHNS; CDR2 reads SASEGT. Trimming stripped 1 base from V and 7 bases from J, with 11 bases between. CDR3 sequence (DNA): TGTGCCAGCAGTGAAGAAGAGGGATCGAATTCACCCCTCCACTTT. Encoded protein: CASSEEEGSNSPLHF.

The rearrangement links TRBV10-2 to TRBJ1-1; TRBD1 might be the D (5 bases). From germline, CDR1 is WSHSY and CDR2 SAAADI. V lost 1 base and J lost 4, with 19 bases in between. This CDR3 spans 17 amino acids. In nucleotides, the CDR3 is TGCGCCAGCAGTGAGTATGCGACCGGGACGGAAATCACTGAAGCTTTCTTT. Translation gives CASSEYATGTEITEAFF.

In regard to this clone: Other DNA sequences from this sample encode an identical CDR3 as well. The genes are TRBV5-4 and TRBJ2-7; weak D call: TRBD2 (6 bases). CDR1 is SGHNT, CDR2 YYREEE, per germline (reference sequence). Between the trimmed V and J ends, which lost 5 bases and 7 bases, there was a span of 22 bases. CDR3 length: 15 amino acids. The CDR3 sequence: CASSGGRGPAGEQYF. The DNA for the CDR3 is TGTGCCAGCAGTGGGGGTCGGGGCCCTGCGGGGGAGCAGTACTTC.

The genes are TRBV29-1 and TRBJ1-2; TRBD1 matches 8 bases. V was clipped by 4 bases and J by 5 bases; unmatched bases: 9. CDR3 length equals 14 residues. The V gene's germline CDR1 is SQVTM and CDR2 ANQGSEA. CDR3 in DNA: TGCAGCGTTGGGCGCGACAGGGGTTTATATGGCTACACCTTC. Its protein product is CSVGRDRGLYGYTF.

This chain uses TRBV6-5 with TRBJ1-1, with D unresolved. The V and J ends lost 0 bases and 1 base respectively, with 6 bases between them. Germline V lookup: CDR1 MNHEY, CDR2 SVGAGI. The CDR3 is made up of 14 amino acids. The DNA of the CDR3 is TGTGCCAGCAGTTACTCGAGTGAGAACACTGAAGCTTTCTTT. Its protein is CASSYSSENTEAFF.

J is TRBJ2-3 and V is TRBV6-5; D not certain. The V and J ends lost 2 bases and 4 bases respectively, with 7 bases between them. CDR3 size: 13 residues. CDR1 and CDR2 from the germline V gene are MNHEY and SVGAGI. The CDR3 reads CASSYRPSDTQYF. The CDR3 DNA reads TGTGCCAGCAGTTACAGACCTTCAGATACGCAGTATTTT.

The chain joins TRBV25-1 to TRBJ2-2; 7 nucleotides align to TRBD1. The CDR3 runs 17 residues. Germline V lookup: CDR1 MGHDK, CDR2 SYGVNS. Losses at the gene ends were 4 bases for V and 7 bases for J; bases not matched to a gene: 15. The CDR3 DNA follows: TGTGCCAGCAGTGGCGACAGGGTCAAGAACCCCCGCGGGGAGCTGTTTTTT. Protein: CASSGDRVKNPRGELFF.

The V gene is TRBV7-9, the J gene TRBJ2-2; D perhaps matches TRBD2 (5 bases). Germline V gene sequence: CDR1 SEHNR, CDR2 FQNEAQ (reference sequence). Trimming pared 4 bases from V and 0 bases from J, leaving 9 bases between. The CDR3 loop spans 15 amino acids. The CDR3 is CASSSGVANTGELFF. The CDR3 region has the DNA TGTGCCAGCAGCTCCGGGGTTGCGAACACCGGGGAGCTGTTTTTT.

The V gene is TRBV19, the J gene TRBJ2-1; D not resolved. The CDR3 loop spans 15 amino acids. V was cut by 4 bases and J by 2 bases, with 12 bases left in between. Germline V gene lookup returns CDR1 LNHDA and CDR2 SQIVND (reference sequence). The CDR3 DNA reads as TGTGCCAGTAGTAGAGAATGGCACCCCTACAATGAGCAGTTCTTC. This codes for CASSREWHPYNEQFF.